This T cell receptor beta chain emerged from a study of OX40 agonist ivuxolimab in advanced cancers. Germline V CDR1 and CDR2: LNHDA, SQIVND (reference sequence). Trimming shortened V by 6 bases and J by 7 bases, and 20 bases separated the two germline ends. The CDR3 consists of 15 residues. The data were produced by immunoSEQ multiplex PCR, yet TCRdb's version contains in-frame clones alone and is incomplete. This sample yields tens of thousands of clones, of which roughly 89% are seen a single time; over 0.55% belongs to the top ten. Sequences were derived from CD4+ or CD8+ T cells sorted from blood, sampled in a trial of the OX40 agonist ivuxolimab. V and J are TRBV19 and TRBJ2-3; D is perhaps TRBD2 (6 bases). This receptor was identified in an adult with an advanced solid tumor such as melanoma, head and neck, liver or kidney cancer. The CDR3 protein is CASRNPSDQANTQYF. The CDR3 bases are TGTGCCAGTAGGAACCCTAGCGACCAGGCGAATACGCAGTATTTT.